Listed below are T cell receptor beta chains from one sample, sequenced in a study of OX40 agonist ivuxolimab in advanced cancers. Profiled with immunoSEQ multiplex PCR; TCRdb holds only in-frame clones, not every one. The sample includes roughly 71,000 clones, around 89% of them seen just once. The source was CD4+ or CD8+ T cells sorted from blood, collected in a trial of the OX40 agonist ivuxolimab. The source is an adult with an advanced solid tumor such as melanoma, head and neck, liver or kidney cancer. Each CDR3 is given with its conserved first and last residue. A D gene is named only where the DNA matches it firmly. Where a row states a size, it is once, few, many or the class of an expanded clone; other rows omit it.

clone_size	v_call	j_call	d_call	cdr3_nt	cdr3_aa
-	TRBV19	TRBJ2-1	TRBD2	TGTGCCAGTAGCAGAGGGGCGGGGGGCCGCTCCTACAATGAGCAGTTCTTC	CASSRGAGGRSYNEQFF
-	TRBV28	TRBJ2-7	TRBD1	TGTGCCAGCAGTTTGGGACGGACAGGGTCCTACGAGCAGTACTTC	CASSLGRTGSYEQYF
-	TRBV5-1	TRBJ1-1	-	TGCGCCAGCAGCGGAATCAGGGGCTCGAACACTGAAGCTTTCTTT	CASSGIRGSNTEAFF
-	TRBV10-3	TRBJ2-7	-	TGTGCCATCAGTACCCCAACAGGGTACGAGCAGTACTTC	CAISTPTGYEQYF
-	TRBV4-1	TRBJ1-4	TRBD1	TGCGCCAGCAGCCAAGGGGACAGGGACGGCGAAAAACTGTTTTTT	CASSQGDRDGEKLFF
-	TRBV6-6	TRBJ2-3	-	TGTGCCAGCAGGGGGCGCACAGATACGCAGTATTTT	CASRGRTDTQYF
once	TRBV30	TRBJ1-5	-	TGTGCCTGGAGTACGGAGTCTGGGAACAATCAGCCCCAGCATTTT	CAWSTESGNNQPQHF
-	TRBV28	TRBJ2-5	-	TGTGCCAGCCAACCGGGACGCCAAGAGACCCAGTACTTC	CASQPGRQETQYF
few	TRBV28	TRBJ2-7	-	TGTGCCAGCAGTCGGACCTCTGGAACCTACGAGCAGTACTTC	CASSRTSGTYEQYF
-	TRBV29-1	TRBJ2-2	-	TGCAGCGTTGTTCAGGGCACCGGGGAGCTGTTTTTT	CSVVQGTGELFF
-	TRBV5-4	TRBJ2-2	TRBD2	TGTGCCAGCAGCCAAACTAGCGATGACACCGGGGAGCTGTTTTTT	CASSQTSDDTGELFF
few	TRBV5-4	TRBJ2-7	-	TGTGCCAGCAGCTTGGTCGGGGCACCAAACGGGGAGCAGTACTTC	CASSLVGAPNGEQYF
-	TRBV7-2	TRBJ2-3	-	TGTGCCAGCAGCTTCTCCAGGGCAGATACGCAGTATTTT	CASSFSRADTQYF
-	TRBV5-5	TRBJ2-3	TRBD2	TGTGCCAGCAGCTTGGGGATAGCGGGGGCCACAGATACGCAGTATTTT	CASSLGIAGATDTQYF
-	TRBV5-1	TRBJ2-7	-	TGCGCCAGCAGCTTGATAAAGGGGGACTACGAGCAGTACTTC	CASSLIKGDYEQYF
-	TRBV5-1	TRBJ2-5	-	TGCGCCAGCAGCGGGCTTGTGGGAGAGACCCAGTACTTC	CASSGLVGETQYF
-	TRBV6-1	TRBJ1-2	-	TGTGCCAGCAGTGAAGGGGGCGCGTCTAACGGCTACACCTTC	CASSEGGASNGYTF
-	TRBV6-6	TRBJ2-1	-	TGTGCCAGCGGGGCAGGGCCCTACAATGAGCAGTTCTTC	CASGAGPYNEQFF
-	TRBV19	TRBJ1-1	-	TGTGCCAGTAGTATCCCCGCCCGGGTCCAGTCGGCTTTCTTT	CASSIPARVQSAFF
-	TRBV20-1	TRBJ2-5	TRBD2	TGCAGTGCCGATAGCGGGGCGGGGGACTTC	CSADSGAGDF
-	TRBV5-1	TRBJ1-6	-	TGCGCCAGCAGCTTGGTGGCAGGGGAGGATTCACCCCTCCACTTT	CASSLVAGEDSPLHF
-	TRBV6-6	TRBJ2-1	TRBD1	TGTGCCAGCAGCCCACCAGGGGACAGGGTGGGGAGTGAGCAGTTCTTC	CASSPPGDRVGSEQFF
-	TRBV2	TRBJ1-5	-	TGTGCCAGCAGTGGGGAGGGAAATCAGCCCCAGCATTTT	CASSGEGNQPQHF
-	TRBV25-1	TRBJ2-3	TRBD1	TGTGCCAGCAGTCGAATCGGGACAGGGGCGAGCACAGATACGCAGTATTTT	CASSRIGTGASTDTQYF
-	TRBV30	TRBJ2-5	-	TGTGCCTGGAGTGGGAACGGGGCAGAGACCCAGTACTTC	CAWSGNGAETQYF
-	TRBV4-1	TRBJ2-7	-	TGCGCCAGCAGCCAAGATTGGCAGGGTCCTTCCTACGAGCAGTACTTC	CASSQDWQGPSYEQYF